This TCR beta chain was recorded in a study of blood T cell repertoires in COVID-19. As for the study in general: Both acute and convalescent COVID-19 samples were obtained from the United States, Italy and Spain.

Authors' processing steps: Reference gene primer amplification in the assay estimated nucleated cell counts. Sequenced by immunoSEQ multiplex PCR; TCRdb stores in-frame clones only, minus some. V, J and clone size reflect that table, while D and trimming were determined from the DNA. There are around 450,000 clones in the sample; roughly 87% occur only once, and 0.7% lies in the top ten. The cohort comprised adults aged 18 to 89 years residing in under 25 US areas. The CDR3 is 14 amino acids. The V segment lost 5 bases and the J segment 2 bases; nucleotides outside the gene matches: 4. Looked up from germline, CDR1 is MNHEY and CDR2 is SMNVEV (reference sequence).

The source of this sequence is a young woman who had recovered from COVID-19. Sequencing was done on a sample of PBMCs or T cells enriched from blood (not recorded which). The rearrangement joins TRBV27 to TRBJ2-3; TRBD1 matches at 7 bases. The CDR3: CASSPDRVTDTQYF. Written as DNA, the CDR3 is TGTGCCAGCAGTCCTGACAGGGTCACAGATACGCAGTATTTT.